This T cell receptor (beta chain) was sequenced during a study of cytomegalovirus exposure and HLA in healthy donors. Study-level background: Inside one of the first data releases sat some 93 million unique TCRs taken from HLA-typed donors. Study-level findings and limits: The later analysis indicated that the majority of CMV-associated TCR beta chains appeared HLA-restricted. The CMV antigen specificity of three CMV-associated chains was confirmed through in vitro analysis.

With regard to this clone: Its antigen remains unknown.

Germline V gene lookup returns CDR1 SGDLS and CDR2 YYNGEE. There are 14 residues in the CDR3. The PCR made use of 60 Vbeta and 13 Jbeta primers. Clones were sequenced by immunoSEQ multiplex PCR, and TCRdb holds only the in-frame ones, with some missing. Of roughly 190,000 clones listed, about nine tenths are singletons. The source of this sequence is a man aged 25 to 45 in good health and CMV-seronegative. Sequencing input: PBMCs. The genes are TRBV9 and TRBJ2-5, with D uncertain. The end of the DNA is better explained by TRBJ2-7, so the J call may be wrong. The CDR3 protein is CASSVGPGPYEQYF. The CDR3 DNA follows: TGTGCCAGCAGCGTAGGTCCAGGCCCATACGAGCAGTACTTC.